The present T cell receptor (beta chain) was sequenced within a study of tumor-infiltrating lymphocytes in oesophageal squamous cell carcinoma. One entry per CDR3 protein results from TCRdb running MiXCR on the PCR reads. Among 16,000 or so distinct CDR3 sequences, under 45% were seen once, and the ten largest hold about 30%. J gave up 5 bases and V 7 bases, and 14 bases lay outside the gene matches. Germline CDR1 and CDR2: SGHTA and FQGNSA. The CDR3 consists of 18 residues. The gene calls are TRBV7-2 and TRBJ2-1; 13 nucleotides agree with TRBD2. Material: esophageal tumor tissue. The TCR sequence derives from a male donor with esophageal squamous cell carcinoma. In DNA form, the CDR3 reads TGTGCCAGCACCATACTAGCGGGGGGGGTCGGGGGCCACAATGAGCAGTTCTTC. Translated: CASTILAGGVGGHNEQFF.